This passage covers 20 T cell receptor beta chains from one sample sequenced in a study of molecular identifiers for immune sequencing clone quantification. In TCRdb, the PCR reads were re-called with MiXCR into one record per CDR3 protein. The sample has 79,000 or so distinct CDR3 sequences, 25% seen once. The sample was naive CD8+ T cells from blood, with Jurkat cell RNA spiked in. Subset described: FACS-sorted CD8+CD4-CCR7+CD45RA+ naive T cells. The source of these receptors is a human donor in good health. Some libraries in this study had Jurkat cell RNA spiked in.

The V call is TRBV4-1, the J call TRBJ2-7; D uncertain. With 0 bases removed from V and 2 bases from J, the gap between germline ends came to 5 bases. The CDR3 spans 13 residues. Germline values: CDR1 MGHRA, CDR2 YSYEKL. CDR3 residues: CASSQDGAYEQYF. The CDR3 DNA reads TGCGCCAGCAGCCAAGATGGAGCCTACGAGCAGTACTTC.

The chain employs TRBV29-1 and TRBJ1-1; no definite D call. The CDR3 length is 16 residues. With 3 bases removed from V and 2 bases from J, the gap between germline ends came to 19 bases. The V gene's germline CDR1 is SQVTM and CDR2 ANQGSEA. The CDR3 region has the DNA TGCAGCGTTGATCAGCCTTATCATCAGCCAAACACTGAAGCTTTCTTT. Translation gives CSVDQPYHQPNTEAFF.

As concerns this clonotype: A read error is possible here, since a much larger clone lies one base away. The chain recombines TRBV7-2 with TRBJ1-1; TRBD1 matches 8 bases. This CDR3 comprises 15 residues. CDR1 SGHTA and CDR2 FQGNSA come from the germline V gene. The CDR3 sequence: CASGLPGGMNTEAFF. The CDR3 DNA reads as TGTGCCAGCGGCTTGCCAGGGGGCATGAACACTGAAGCTTTCTTT. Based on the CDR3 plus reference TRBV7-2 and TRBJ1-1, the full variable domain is GAGVSQSPSNKVTEKGKDVELRCDPISGHTALYWYRQSLGQGLEFLIYFQGNSAPDKSGLPSDRFSAERTGGSVSTLTIQRTQQEDSAVYLCASGLPGGMNTEAFFGQGTRLTVV.

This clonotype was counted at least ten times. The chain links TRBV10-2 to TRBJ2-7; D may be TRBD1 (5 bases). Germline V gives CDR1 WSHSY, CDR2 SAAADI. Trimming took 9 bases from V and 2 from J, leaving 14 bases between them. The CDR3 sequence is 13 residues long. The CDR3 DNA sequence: TGCGCCAGTGCCCAGGGTCTTACCTACGAGCAGTACTTC. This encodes CASAQGLTYEQYF.

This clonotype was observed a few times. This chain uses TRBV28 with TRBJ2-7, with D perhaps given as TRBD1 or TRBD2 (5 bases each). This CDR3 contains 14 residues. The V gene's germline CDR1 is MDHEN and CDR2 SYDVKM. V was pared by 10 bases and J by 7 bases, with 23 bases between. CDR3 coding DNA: TGTGCCACCAGCACCTCGGGACCTAGGGCAGAGCAGTACTTC. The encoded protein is CATSTSGPRAEQYF.

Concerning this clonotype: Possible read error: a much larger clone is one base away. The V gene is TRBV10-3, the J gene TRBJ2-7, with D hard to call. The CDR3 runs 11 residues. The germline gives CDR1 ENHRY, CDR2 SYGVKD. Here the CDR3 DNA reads TGTGCCATTGGACCAGGCTACGAGCAGTCCTTC. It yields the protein CAIGPGYEQSF.

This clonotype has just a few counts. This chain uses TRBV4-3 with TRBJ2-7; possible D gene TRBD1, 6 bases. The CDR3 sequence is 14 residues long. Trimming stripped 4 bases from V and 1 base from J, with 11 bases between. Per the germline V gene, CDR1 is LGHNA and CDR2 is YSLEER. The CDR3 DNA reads TGCGCCAGCAGCCCACGACAGGCTTCCTACGAGCAGTACTTC. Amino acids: CASSPRQASYEQYF.

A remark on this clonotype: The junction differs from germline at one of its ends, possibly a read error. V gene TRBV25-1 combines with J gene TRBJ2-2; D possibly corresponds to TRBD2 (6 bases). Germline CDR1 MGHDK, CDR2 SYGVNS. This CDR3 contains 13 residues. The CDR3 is CASSAKYTGGLFF. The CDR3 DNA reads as TGTGCCAGCAGTGCCAAGTATACCGGGGGGCTGTTTTTT.

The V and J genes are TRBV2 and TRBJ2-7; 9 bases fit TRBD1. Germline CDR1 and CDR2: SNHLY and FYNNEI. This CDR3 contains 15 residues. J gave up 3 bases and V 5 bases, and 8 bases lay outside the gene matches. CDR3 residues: CASSTRTGVSYEQYF. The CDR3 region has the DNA TGTGCCAGCAGTACCCGGACAGGGGTCAGCTACGAGCAGTACTTC.

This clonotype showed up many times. The CDR3 spells CASSRNWNTQYF. The CDR3 nucleotides are TGCGCCAGCAGCCGAAACTGGAATACGCAGTATTTT. The chain employs TRBV4-1 and TRBJ2-3; no definite D call. CDR1 is MGHRA, CDR2 YSYEKL, per germline. The CDR3 is made up of 12 amino acids. Trimming took off 4 bases at V and 7 bases at J, with 9 bases between the two ends.

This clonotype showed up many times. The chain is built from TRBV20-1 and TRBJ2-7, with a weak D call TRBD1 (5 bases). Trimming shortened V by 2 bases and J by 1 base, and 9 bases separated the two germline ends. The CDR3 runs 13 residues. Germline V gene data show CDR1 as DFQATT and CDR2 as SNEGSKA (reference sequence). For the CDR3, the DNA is TGCAGTGCTAGACAGGGTGTATCCTACGAGCAGTACTTC. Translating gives CSARQGVSYEQYF.

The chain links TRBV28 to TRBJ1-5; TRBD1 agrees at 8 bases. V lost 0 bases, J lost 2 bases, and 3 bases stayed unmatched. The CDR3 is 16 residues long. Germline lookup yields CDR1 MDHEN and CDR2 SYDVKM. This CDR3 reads CASSLWGTGGNQPQHF. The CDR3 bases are TGTGCCAGCAGTTTATGGGGGACAGGCGGCAATCAGCCCCAGCATTTT.

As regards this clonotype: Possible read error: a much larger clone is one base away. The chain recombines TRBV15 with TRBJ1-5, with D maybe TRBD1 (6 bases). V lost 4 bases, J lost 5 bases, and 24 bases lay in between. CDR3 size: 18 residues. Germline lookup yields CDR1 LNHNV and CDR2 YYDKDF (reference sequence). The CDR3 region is CATSKSYLGAGADQPQHF. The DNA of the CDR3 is TGTGCCACCAGCAAATCGTATCTGGGGGCAGGGGCCGATCAGCCCCAGCATTTT.

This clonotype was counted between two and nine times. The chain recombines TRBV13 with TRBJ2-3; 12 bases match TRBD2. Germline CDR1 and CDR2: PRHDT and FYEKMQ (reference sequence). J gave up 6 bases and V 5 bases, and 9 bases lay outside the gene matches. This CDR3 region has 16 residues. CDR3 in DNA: TGTGCCAGCAGCCTAAGACTAGCGGGGGCCACGGATACGCAGTATTTT. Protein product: CASSLRLAGATDTQYF.

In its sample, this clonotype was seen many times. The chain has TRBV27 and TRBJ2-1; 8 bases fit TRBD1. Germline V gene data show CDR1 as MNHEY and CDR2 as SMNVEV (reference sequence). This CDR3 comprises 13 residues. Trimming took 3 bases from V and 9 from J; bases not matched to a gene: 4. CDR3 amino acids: CASSFQGAGEQFF. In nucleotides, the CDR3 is TGTGCCAGCAGTTTTCAGGGGGCGGGTGAGCAGTTCTTC.

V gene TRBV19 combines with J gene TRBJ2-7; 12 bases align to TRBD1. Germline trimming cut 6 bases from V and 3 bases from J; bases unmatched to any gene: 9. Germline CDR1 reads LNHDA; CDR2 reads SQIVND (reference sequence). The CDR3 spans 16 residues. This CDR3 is CASRPTGTGGFYEQYF. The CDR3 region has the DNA TGTGCCAGTAGACCAACAGGGACAGGGGGCTTCTACGAGCAGTACTTC.

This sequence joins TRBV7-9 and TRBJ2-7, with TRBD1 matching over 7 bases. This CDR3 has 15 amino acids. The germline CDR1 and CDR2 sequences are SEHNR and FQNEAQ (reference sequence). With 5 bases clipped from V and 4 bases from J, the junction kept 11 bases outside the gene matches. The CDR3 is CASSHRVGGKYEQYF. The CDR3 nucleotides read TGTGCCAGCAGCCACCGCGTAGGGGGCAAGTACGAGCAGTACTTC.

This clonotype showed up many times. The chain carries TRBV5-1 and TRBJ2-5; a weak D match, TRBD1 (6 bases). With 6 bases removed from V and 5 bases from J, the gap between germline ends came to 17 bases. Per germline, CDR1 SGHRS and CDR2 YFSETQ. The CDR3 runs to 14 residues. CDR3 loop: CASKDSGVRETQYF. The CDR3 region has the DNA TGCGCCAGCAAGGATTCAGGGGTCCGGGAGACCCAGTACTTC.

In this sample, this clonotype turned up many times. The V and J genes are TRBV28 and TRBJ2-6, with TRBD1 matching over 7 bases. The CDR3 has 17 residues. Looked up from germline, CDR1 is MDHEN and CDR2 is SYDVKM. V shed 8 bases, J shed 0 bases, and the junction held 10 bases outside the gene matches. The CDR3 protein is CASSRQGLHSGANVLTF. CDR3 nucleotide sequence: TGTGCCAGCTCTAGACAGGGCCTTCACTCTGGGGCCAACGTCCTGACTTTC. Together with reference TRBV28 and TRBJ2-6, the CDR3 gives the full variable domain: DVKVTQSSRYLVKRTGEKVFLECVQDMDHENMFWYRQDPGLGLRLIYFSYDVKMKEKGDIPEGYSVSREKKERFSLILESASTNQTSMYLCASSRQGLHSGANVLTFGAGSRLTVL.

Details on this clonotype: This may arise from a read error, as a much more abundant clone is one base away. This CDR3 is CTSSLGLAKNIQYF. The CDR3 bases are TGTACCAGCAGCTTAGGCCTAGCCAAAAACATTCAGTACTTC. The J gene is TRBJ2-4, the V gene TRBV13; D unresolved. Germline-derived CDR1 and CDR2 are PRHDT and FYEKMQ (reference sequence). The length of the CDR3 is 14 residues.